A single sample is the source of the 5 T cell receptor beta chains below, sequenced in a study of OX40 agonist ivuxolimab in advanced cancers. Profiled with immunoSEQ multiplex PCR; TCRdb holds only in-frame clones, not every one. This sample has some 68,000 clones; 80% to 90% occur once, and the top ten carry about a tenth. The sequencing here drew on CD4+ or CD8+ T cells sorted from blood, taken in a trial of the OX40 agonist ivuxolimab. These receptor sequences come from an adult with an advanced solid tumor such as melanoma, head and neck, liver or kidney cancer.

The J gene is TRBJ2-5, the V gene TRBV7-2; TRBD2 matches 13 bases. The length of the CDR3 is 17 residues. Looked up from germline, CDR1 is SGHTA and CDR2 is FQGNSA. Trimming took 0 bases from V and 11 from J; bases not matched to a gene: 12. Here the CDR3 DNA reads TGTGCCAGCAGCTTAGCGCGGACTAGCGGGGGCATTGGGGAGCAGTACTTC. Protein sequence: CASSLARTSGGIGEQYF.

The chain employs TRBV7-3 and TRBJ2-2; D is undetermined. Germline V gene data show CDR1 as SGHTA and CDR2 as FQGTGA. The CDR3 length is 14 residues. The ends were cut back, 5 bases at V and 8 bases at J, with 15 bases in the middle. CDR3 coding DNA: TGTGCCAGCAGCCCAGGATCGGCGGCGGGGGAGCTGTTTTTT. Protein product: CASSPGSAAGELFF.

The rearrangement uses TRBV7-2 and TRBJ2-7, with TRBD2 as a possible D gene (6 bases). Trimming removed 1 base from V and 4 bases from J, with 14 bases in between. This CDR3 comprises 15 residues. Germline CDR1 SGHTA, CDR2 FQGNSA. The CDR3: CASSLVFAGGYEQYF. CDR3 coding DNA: TGTGCCAGCAGCTTAGTATTTGCCGGGGGTTACGAGCAGTACTTC. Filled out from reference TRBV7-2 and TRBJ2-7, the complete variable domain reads GAGVSQSPSNKVTEKGKDVELRCDPISGHTALYWYRQSLGQGLEFLIYFQGNSAPDKSGLPSDRFSAERTGGSVSTLTIQRTQQEDSAVYLCASSLVFAGGYEQYFGPGTRLTVT.

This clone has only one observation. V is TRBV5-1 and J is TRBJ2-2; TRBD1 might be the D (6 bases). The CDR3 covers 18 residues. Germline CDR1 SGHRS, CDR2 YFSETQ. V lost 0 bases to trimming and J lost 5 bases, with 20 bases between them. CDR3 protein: CASSLAAGAQRGTGELFF. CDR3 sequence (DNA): TGCGCCAGCAGCTTGGCGGCAGGGGCCCAGCGTGGGACCGGGGAGCTGTTTTTT.

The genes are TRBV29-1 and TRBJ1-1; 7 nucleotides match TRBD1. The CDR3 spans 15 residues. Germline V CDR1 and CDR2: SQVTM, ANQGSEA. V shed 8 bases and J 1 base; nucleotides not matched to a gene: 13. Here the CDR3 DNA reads TGCAGCTCAACCATTTGGGGGACAGCGAACACTGAAGCTTTCTTT. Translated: CSSTIWGTANTEAFF.